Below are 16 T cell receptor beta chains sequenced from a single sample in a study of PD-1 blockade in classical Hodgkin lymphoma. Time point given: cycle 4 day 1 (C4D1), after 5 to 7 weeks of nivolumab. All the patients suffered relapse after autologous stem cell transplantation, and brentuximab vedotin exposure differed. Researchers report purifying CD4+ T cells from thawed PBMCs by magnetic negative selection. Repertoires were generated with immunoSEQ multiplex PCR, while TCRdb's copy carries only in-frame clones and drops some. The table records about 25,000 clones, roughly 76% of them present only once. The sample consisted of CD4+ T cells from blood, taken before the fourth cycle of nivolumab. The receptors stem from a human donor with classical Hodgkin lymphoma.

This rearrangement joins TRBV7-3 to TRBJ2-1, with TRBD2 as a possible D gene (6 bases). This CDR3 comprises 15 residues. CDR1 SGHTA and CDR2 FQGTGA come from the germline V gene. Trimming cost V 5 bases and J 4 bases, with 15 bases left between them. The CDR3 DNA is TGTGCCAGCAGCCCCCAACCGGGGGAATACAATGAGCAGTTCTTC. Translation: CASSPQPGEYNEQFF.

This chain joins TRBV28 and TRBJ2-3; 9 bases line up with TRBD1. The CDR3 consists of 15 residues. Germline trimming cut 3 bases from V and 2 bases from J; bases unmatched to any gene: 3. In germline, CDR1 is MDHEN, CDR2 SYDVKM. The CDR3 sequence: CASSFGTGTTDTQYF. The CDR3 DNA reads TGTGCCAGCAGTTTTGGGACAGGGACCACAGATACGCAGTATTTT.

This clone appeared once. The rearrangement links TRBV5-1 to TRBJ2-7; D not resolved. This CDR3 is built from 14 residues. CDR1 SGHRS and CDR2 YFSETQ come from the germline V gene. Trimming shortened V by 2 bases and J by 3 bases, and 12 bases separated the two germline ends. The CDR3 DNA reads TGCGCCAGCAGCTTCGGTCCCCTAAGCTACGAGCAGTACTTC. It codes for CASSFGPLSYEQYF.

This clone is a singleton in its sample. CDR3 region: CASSRLQEAGYTF. CDR3 in DNA: TGTGCCAGCAGCCGGTTACAGGAGGCTGGCTACACCTTC. The chain joins TRBV7-9 to TRBJ1-2; D may be TRBD1 (5 bases). The CDR3 has 13 residues. With 5 bases removed from V and 7 bases from J, the gap between germline ends came to 14 bases. Germline loops: CDR1 SEHNR, CDR2 FQNEAQ (reference sequence).

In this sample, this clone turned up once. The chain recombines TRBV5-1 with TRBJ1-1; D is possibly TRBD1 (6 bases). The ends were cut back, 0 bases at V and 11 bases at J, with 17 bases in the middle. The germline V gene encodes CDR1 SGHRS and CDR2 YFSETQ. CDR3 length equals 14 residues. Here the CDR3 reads CASSLDTSGGLAFF. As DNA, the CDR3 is TGCGCCAGCAGCTTGGACACCAGCGGGGGCTTGGCTTTCTTT.

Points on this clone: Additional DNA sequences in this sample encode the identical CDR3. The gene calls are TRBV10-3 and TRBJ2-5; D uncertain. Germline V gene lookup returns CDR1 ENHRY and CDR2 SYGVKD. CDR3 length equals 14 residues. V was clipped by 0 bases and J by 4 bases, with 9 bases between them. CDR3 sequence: CAISESGRGETQYF. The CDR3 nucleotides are TGTGCCATCAGTGAGTCCGGCCGCGGAGAGACCCAGTACTTC.

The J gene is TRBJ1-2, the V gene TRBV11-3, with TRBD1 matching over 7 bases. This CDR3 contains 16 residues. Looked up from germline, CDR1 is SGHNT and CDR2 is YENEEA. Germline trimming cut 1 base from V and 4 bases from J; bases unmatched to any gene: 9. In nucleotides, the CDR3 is TGTGCCAGCAGCTTAGTGTCGACAGGGAGGAGCTATGGCTACACCTTC. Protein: CASSLVSTGRSYGYTF.

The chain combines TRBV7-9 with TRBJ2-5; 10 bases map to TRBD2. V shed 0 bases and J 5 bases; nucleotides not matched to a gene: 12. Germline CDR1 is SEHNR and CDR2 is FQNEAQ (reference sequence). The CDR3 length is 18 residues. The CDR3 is CASSLATSGVPLGETQYF. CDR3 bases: TGTGCCAGCAGCTTAGCAACTAGCGGGGTGCCCCTAGGGGAGACCCAGTACTTC.

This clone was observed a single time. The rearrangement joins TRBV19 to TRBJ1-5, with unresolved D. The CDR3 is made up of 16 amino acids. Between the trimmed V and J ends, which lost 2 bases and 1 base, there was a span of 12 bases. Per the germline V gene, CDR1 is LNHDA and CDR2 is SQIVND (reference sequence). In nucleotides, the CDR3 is TGTGCCAGTAGTATATGGGGTGGAGAGAGCAATCAGCCCCAGCATTTT. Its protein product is CASSIWGGESNQPQHF.

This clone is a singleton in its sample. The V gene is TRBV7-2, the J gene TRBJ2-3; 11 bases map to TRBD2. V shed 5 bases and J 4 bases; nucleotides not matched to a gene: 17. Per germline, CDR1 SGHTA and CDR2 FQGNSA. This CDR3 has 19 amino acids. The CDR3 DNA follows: TGTGCCAGCAGCCAAGAAGGGGTAGCGGGGGGGCCGGTGTCAGATACGCAGTATTTT. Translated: CASSQEGVAGGPVSDTQYF. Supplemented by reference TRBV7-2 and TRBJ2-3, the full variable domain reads GAGVSQSPSNKVTEKGKDVELRCDPISGHTALYWYRQSLGQGLEFLIYFQGNSAPDKSGLPSDRFSAERTGGSVSTLTIQRTQQEDSAVYLCASSQEGVAGGPVSDTQYFGPGTRLTVL.

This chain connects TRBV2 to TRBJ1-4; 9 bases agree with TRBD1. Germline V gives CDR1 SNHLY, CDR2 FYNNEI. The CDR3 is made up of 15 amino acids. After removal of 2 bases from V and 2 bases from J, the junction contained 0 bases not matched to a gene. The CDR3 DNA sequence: TGTGCCAGCAGTGAAACAGGGGGCACTAATGAAAAACTGTTTTTT. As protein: CASSETGGTNEKLFF.

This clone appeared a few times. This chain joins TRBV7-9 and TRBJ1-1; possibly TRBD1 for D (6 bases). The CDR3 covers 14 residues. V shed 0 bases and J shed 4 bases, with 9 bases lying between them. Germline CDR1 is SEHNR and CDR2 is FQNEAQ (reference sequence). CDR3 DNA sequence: TGTGCCAGCAGCTTAGCGGGGGGCGGCACTGAAGCTTTCTTT. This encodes CASSLAGGGTEAFF.

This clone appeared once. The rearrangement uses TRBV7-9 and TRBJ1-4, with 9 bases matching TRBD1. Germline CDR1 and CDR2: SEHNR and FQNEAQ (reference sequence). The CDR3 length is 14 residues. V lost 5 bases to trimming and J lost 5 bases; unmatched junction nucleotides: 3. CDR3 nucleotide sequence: TGTGCCAGCAGCCCACAGGGGGCGAATGAAAAACTGTTTTTT. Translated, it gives CASSPQGANEKLFF.

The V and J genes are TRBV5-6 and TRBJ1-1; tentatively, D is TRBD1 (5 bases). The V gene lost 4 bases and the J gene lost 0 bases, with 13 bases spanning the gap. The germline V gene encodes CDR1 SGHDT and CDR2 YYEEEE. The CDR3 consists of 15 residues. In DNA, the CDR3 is TGTGCCAGCAGCCCGGAGGGACTTATGAACACTGAAGCTTTCTTT. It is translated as CASSPEGLMNTEAFF.

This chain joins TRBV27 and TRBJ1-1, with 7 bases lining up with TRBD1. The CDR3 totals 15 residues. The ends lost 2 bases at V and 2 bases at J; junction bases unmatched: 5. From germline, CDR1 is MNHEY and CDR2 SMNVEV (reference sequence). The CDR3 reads CASSLDRAVNTEAFF. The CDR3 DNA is TGTGCCAGCAGTTTAGACAGGGCCGTCAACACTGAAGCTTTCTTT.

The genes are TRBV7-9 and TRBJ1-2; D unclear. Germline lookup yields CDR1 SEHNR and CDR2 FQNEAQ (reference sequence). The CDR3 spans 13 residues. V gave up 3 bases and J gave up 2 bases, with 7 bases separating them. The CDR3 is CASSFEENYGYTF. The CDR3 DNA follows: TGTGCCAGCAGCTTCGAAGAAAACTATGGCTACACCTTC.